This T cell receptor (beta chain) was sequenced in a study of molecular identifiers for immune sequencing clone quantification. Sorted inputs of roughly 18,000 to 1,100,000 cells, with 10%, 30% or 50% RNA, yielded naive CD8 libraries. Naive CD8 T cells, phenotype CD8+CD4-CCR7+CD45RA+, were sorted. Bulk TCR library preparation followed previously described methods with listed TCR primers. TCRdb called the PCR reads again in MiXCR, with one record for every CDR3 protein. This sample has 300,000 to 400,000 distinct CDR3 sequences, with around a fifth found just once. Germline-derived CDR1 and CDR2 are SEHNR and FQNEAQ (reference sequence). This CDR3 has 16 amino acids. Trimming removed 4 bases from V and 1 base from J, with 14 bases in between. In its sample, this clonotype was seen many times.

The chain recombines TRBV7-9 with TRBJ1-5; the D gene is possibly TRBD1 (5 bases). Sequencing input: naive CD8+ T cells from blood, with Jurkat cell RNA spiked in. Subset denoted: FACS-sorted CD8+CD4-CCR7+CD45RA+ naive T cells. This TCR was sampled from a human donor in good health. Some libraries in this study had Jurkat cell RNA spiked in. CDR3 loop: CASSYMGPGSNQPQHF. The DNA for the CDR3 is TGTGCCAGCAGCTACATGGGGCCTGGGAGCAATCAGCCCCAGCATTTT.